This entry lists 6 T cell receptor beta chains sequenced from one sample in a study of vaccination effects on CD4 cells after COVID-19. The antigens of these receptors remain unknown. Produced via immunoSEQ multiplex PCR; TCRdb's table is partial and in-frame only. The sample contains some 70,000 clones, 75% to 85% of which appear only once. In the ViraFEST assay, antigen-specific CD4+ clonotypes were identified by expansion after peptide-pool stimulation. Cells that had been cultured for about 10 days were the source of isolated CD4+ T cells. Nucleocapsid antibody tests were negative, and the vaccine recipients had no prior SARS-CoV-2 infection. The sequencing here drew on CD4+ T cells from PBMCs cultured with SARS-CoV-2 spike peptides, taken before COVID-19 vaccination. These receptors all stem from a human donor who received a COVID-19 vaccine.

The gene calls are TRBV5-1 and TRBJ1-2; perhaps TRBD1 as D (6 bases). The germline CDR1 and CDR2 sequences are SGHRS and YFSETQ. V was cut by 4 bases and J by 8 bases, with 18 bases left in between. CDR3 length: 14 amino acids. The CDR3 DNA reads TGCGCCAGCAGCGCGACAGGCCAGGGAGGAGGCTACACCTTC. Its translation is CASSATGQGGGYTF.

The rearrangement uses TRBV5-1 and TRBJ2-3; D tentatively reads TRBD1 or TRBD2 (6 bases each). Germline V CDR1 and CDR2: SGHRS, YFSETQ. The CDR3 runs 16 residues. V was cut by 4 bases and J by 0 bases, with 15 bases left in between. The CDR3 bases are TGCGCCAGCAGCCCCCCCGGGGGCGCTAGCACAGATACGCAGTATTTT. Protein product: CASSPPGGASTDTQYF.

This clone was seen only once. The chain employs TRBV5-8 and TRBJ2-1; TRBD1 might be the D (6 bases). Between the trimmed V and J ends, which lost 7 bases and 6 bases, there was a span of 26 bases. Germline V gene data show CDR1 as SGHTS and CDR2 as YDEGEE. This CDR3 is 17 amino acids long. CDR3 nucleotide sequence: TGTGCCAGCCCCCTGGGGGCATTCAACCCAGGGGTCAATGAGCAGTTCTTC. Translation gives CASPLGAFNPGVNEQFF.

The gene calls are TRBV6-5 and TRBJ2-5; 7 nucleotides match TRBD2. The CDR3 sequence is 12 residues long. Germline V gene sequence: CDR1 MNHEY, CDR2 SVGAGI. J lost 7 bases, V lost 6 bases, and 5 bases had no gene match. CDR3 sequence (DNA): TGTGCCAGCAGCGGGACTATGAGGACCCAGTACTTC. The encoded protein is CASSGTMRTQYF.

The gene calls are TRBV12-2 and TRBJ2-1; TRBD2 was called by the table and not checked on the DNA. TRBV12-2 represents a pseudogene. The CDR3 contains 16 residues. DNA of the CDR3: TGTGCAAGTCGCTTAAGCGGAGGGGCCCTAAACAATGAGCAGTTCTTC. Protein: CASRLSGGALNNEQFF.

The sample holds a few counts of this clone. The chain is built from TRBV6-1 and TRBJ1-2, with a possible D match to TRBD1 (6 bases). The germline V and J ends were trimmed by 3 bases and 8 bases, with 19 bases remaining between them. The CDR3 sequence is 15 residues long. Germline values: CDR1 MNHNS, CDR2 SASEGT. This chain's CDR3 is CASSDLGQSRHGYTF. The CDR3, as DNA: TGTGCCAGCAGTGACCTTGGACAGTCCCGTCACGGCTACACCTTC.